These T cell receptor beta chains were read from a single sample in a study of OX40 agonist ivuxolimab in advanced cancers. Repertoires were generated with immunoSEQ multiplex PCR, while TCRdb's copy carries only in-frame clones and drops some. The sample includes more than 55,000 clones, 88% of them seen just once. Sequenced here: CD4+ or CD8+ T cells sorted from blood, sampled in a trial of the OX40 agonist ivuxolimab. These receptors were collected from an adult with an advanced solid tumor such as melanoma, head and neck, liver or kidney cancer. Each CDR3 is given with its conserved first and last residue. The D gene is left open where the match is weak. Clone size is shown for a subset of rows, as once, few, many or a class of expanded clone.

d_gene	abundance	v_gene	j_gene	CDR3nt	CDR3aa
TRBD1	.	TRBV5-1	TRBJ1-1	TGCGCCAGCAGCTTGGAGGGGGCTGGGGCGGGGACTGAAGCTTTCTTT	CASSLEGAGAGTEAFF
.	.	TRBV5-1	TRBJ1-1	TGCGCCAGCAGCTTGAGTTTTTCCAGCCGTGCGAACACTGAAGCTTTCTTT	CASSLSFSSRANTEAFF
.	.	TRBV7-4	TRBJ2-3	TGTGCCAGCAGCTTAGTGGCTAGCAGCACAGATACGCAGTATTTT	CASSLVASSTDTQYF
.	.	TRBV2	TRBJ1-1	TGTGCCAGCAGTGAAATGGGGGGAACTGAAGCTTTCTTT	CASSEMGGTEAFF
.	.	TRBV11-2	TRBJ1-3	TGTGCCAGCAGCTTAGGATTATGGGCCAAGGCTGGAAACACCATATATTTT	CASSLGLWAKAGNTIYF
.	.	TRBV7-2	TRBJ1-1	TGTGCCAGCAGCGAACTTGACCGGGCTTTCTTT	CASSELDRAFF
.	once	TRBV5-3	TRBJ1-4	TGTGCCAGAAGCTTGAAAAATCGGGCCGGGGAGGAAAAACTGTTTTTT	CARSLKNRAGEEKLFF
.	.	TRBV4-2	TRBJ2-5	TGTGCCAGCAGCCGCCCGGGGGAGTGGGAGACCCAGTACTTC	CASSRPGEWETQYF
TRBD2	.	TRBV5-1	TRBJ2-5	TGCGCCAGCAGCCCCACTAGCGGGGCGAACCAAGAGACCCAGTACTTC	CASSPTSGANQETQYF
TRBD1	.	TRBV15	TRBJ2-6	TGTGCCACCAGCAGAGCGGCAGGGGGCGCGAGTGGGGCCAACGTCCTGACTTTC	CATSRAAGGASGANVLTF
.	.	TRBV28	TRBJ2-1	TGTGCCAGCAGTTTAAATGCCAATGAGCAGTTCTTC	CASSLNANEQFF
.	few	TRBV30	TRBJ1-4	TGTGCCCGGAGGGGCAGGGATGAAAAACTGTTTTTT	CARRGRDEKLFF
TRBD1	.	TRBV30	TRBJ2-1	TGTGCCTGGAGTGTAACGGGACAGATGATCAATGAGCAGTTCTTC	CAWSVTGQMINEQFF
.	.	TRBV28	TRBJ1-5	TGTGCCAGCAGTGCGACCCCAGGCACTCAGCCCCAGCATTTT	CASSATPGTQPQHF
.	.	TRBV18	TRBJ2-1	TGTGCCAGCTCACCACCGCTCAGGGCCTACAATGAGCAGTTCTTC	CASSPPLRAYNEQFF
TRBD2	.	TRBV28	TRBJ2-7	TGTGCCAGCAGACCAATGACTAGCGGGAGGGCCATCTCCTACGAGCAGTACTTC	CASRPMTSGRAISYEQYF